This TCR beta chain was sequenced for a study of radiation and T cells in renal cell carcinoma. The time point denotes: baseline pretreatment blood. The treatment is: 15 Gy SBRT to primary tumor, nephrectomy 4 weeks later. Repertoires were generated with immunoSEQ multiplex PCR, while TCRdb's copy carries only in-frame clones and drops some. Altogether about 150,000 clones are present, about nine tenths being singletons, with the ten largest covering roughly 4%. The CDR3 runs to 13 residues. In germline, CDR1 is SGHVS, CDR2 FQNEAQ. V lost 0 bases to trimming and J lost 6 bases, with 6 bases between them.

This receptor was taken from a woman between 65 and 79 years old with renal cell carcinoma. The rearrangement uses TRBV7-8 and TRBJ2-1; perhaps D is TRBD1 or TRBD2 (5 bases each). The sequencing used blood, collected from a patient whose treatment included radiotherapy and nephrectomy. The CDR3 here is CASSLAGTNEQFF. CDR3 coding DNA: TGTGCCAGCAGCTTAGCAGGGACCAATGAGCAGTTCTTC.